One sample yielded the 13 T cell receptor beta chains listed below, sequenced in a study of cytomegalovirus exposure and HLA in healthy donors. The study ran its PCR with 60 Vbeta and 13 Jbeta primers. Profiling relied on immunoSEQ multiplex PCR, and the TCRdb table lists in-frame clones only, not all of them. Of roughly 150,000 clones in the sample, about 75% were seen once. The sequenced sample consisted of PBMCs. Every receptor here comes from a female donor in good health and CMV-seronegative.

This chain joins TRBV4-1 and TRBJ1-2; 7 positions match TRBD1. Trimming removed 4 bases from V and 2 bases from J; junction bases left unmatched: 7. Germline CDR1 is MGHRA and CDR2 is YSYEKL. This CDR3 is 15 amino acids long. In DNA, the CDR3 is TGCGCCAGCAGCCTCTCCGGGACAGAAAACTATGGCTACACCTTC. This gives the protein CASSLSGTENYGYTF.

The rearrangement joins TRBV27 to TRBJ2-7, with TRBD1 identical over 7 bases. Per the germline V gene, CDR1 is MNHEY and CDR2 is SMNVEV (reference sequence). The CDR3 runs to 12 residues. The J segment lost 0 bases and the V segment lost 8 bases, leaving 1 base of the junction unmatched. The CDR3 loop is CASGDSSYEQYF. CDR3 DNA sequence: TGTGCCAGCGGGGACAGCTCCTACGAGCAGTACTTC.

To note about this clone: The junction and the germline gene differ at one end; a read error may be behind it. The chain is built from TRBV7-9 and TRBJ2-2; tentatively, D is TRBD2 (6 bases). Germline CDR1 SEHNR, CDR2 FQNEAQ (reference sequence). The CDR3 is made up of 14 amino acids. DNA for the CDR3: TGTGCCAGCAGCTTATGGTCTATTACCGGGGGGCTGTTTTTT. It translates to CASSLWSITGGLFF.

This chain uses TRBV6-1 with TRBJ2-5; 10 nucleotides align to TRBD2. J gave up 5 bases and V 4 bases, and 7 bases lay outside the gene matches. The CDR3 consists of 15 residues. Germline values: CDR1 MNHNS, CDR2 SASEGT. The CDR3 region has the DNA TGTGCCAGCAGTGTAGCCGGGACTAGCGTTGAGACCCAGTACTTC. Its translation: CASSVAGTSVETQYF.

This clone was detected a few times. The DNA for the CDR3 is TGTGCCAGCAGTGGGACTAGCGGGGGGGCCCTTAGCGAGCAGTACTTC. Amino acids: CASSGTSGGALSEQYF. V is TRBV2 and J is TRBJ2-7, with TRBD2 identical over 15 bases. The germline gives CDR1 SNHLY, CDR2 FYNNEI. Trimming removed 4 bases from V and 6 bases from J; junction bases left unmatched: 7. The CDR3 has 16 residues.

This clone was observed a few times. The rearrangement uses TRBV6-6 and TRBJ2-5; 10 bases are shared with TRBD1. This CDR3 region has 15 residues. Germline V lookup: CDR1 MNHNY, CDR2 SVGAGI (reference sequence). Trimming at V came to 4 bases and at J to 5 bases, leaving 7 bases not matched to a gene. The CDR3 sequence: CASSFSTGGQETQYF. DNA of the CDR3: TGTGCCAGCAGTTTCTCGACAGGGGGCCAGGAGACCCAGTACTTC.

This clone has only one observation. The chain has TRBV7-9 and TRBJ1-3; possibly TRBD1 for D (5 bases). Trimming cost V 4 bases and J 0 bases, with 13 bases left between them. There are 16 residues in the CDR3. Per the germline V gene, CDR1 is SEHNR and CDR2 is FQNEAQ (reference sequence). CDR3: CASSSRGGGSGNTIYF. CDR3 coding DNA: TGTGCCAGCAGCTCGCGCGGGGGGGGCTCTGGAAACACCATATATTTT.

This chain connects TRBV14 to TRBJ2-5; 8 bases fit TRBD2. Germline V CDR1 and CDR2: SGHDN, FVKESK. The J segment lost 4 bases and the V segment lost 7 bases, leaving 11 bases of the junction unmatched. The CDR3 spans 15 residues. In DNA, the CDR3 is TGTGCCAGCAACCAGTTCTCTCTAGCGGGAGAGACCCAGTACTTC. It codes for CASNQFSLAGETQYF.

This chain uses TRBV2 with TRBJ1-2, with D tentatively TRBD1 (5 bases). The germline V gene has CDR1 SNHLY and CDR2 FYNNEI. This CDR3 contains 12 residues. The V end was cut by 4 bases, the J end by 4 bases, with 7 bases between. The CDR3 DNA follows: TGTGCCAGCAGTGGGCAGGGCTATGGCTACACCTTC. It is translated as CASSGQGYGYTF.

The chain has TRBV6-5 and TRBJ1-5; D unclear. From germline, CDR1 is MNHEY and CDR2 SVGAGI. Trimming removed 2 bases from V and 5 bases from J, with 10 bases in between. This CDR3 comprises 14 residues. As DNA, the CDR3 is TGTGCCAGCAGTTACCCCGGCGACTATCAGCCCCAGCATTTT. It codes for CASSYPGDYQPQHF.

The chain carries TRBV19 and TRBJ1-3; 10 nucleotides align to TRBD1. The CDR3 is made up of 13 amino acids. CDR1 and CDR2 (germline): LNHDA, SQIVND (reference sequence). The J segment lost 4 bases and the V segment lost 8 bases, leaving 2 bases of the junction unmatched. The CDR3 protein is CASRDRGGNTIYF. In DNA, the CDR3 is TGTGCCAGTCGGGACAGGGGAGGAAACACCATATATTTT.

The genes are TRBV27 and TRBJ2-7; 10 positions agree with TRBD1. This CDR3 has 15 residues. After removal of 5 bases from V and 5 bases from J, the junction contained 9 bases not matched to a gene. The germline V gene has CDR1 MNHEY and CDR2 SMNVEV (reference sequence). Written as DNA, the CDR3 is TGTGCCAGCAGTAGGACCGGGACAGGGGTACACGAGCAGTACTTC. Its translation is CASSRTGTGVHEQYF.

This chain uses TRBV27 with TRBJ2-3; 11 nucleotides align to TRBD2. The V gene's germline CDR1 is MNHEY and CDR2 SMNVEV (reference sequence). The trim removed 5 bases at V and 2 bases at J, leaving 12 bases unmatched. The CDR3 is made up of 18 amino acids. CDR3 in DNA: TGTGCCAGCAGTCTCCGAACGCCTAGCGGGAGGCCCACAGATACGCAGTATTTT. Translating gives CASSLRTPSGRPTDTQYF.